These 4 T cell receptor beta chains share one sample of origin, sequenced in a study of blood T cell repertoires in COVID-19. TCRdb's copy holds only in-frame clones and misses some; the assay was immunoSEQ multiplex PCR. The data show 250,000 to 300,000 clones, around 80% seen once. The sample taken for sequencing was peripheral blood. The receptor source for this set is an elderly man with acute or convalescent COVID-19.

J is TRBJ1-4 and V is TRBV28; D possibly corresponds to TRBD1 (5 bases). The CDR3 runs 14 residues. V lost 4 bases, J lost 5 bases, and 11 bases lay in between. From germline, CDR1 is MDHEN and CDR2 SYDVKM. The CDR3 DNA reads as TGTGCCAGCAGTTGGGGGGGTGAGAATGAAAAACTGTTTTTT. Its protein product is CASSWGGENEKLFF.

This clone occurred a few times. This chain links TRBV5-4 with TRBJ1-3; the D is unclear. The CDR3 loop spans 16 amino acids. V dropped 4 bases and J dropped 1 base, with 15 bases sitting between them. Germline V CDR1 and CDR2: SGHNT, YYREEE (reference sequence). The CDR3 nucleotides read TGTGCCAGCAGCATGGAGCGGAGGTTGTCTGGAAACACCATATATTTT. Amino acids: CASSMERRLSGNTIYF.

Comment on this clone: Relative to the germline gene, one junction end is altered; a read error may explain this. This chain links TRBV29-1 with TRBJ2-1; TRBD1 matches 7 bases. Per germline, CDR1 SQVTM and CDR2 ANQGSEA. The CDR3 loop spans 12 amino acids. The CDR3 reads CSVGGQYNEQFF. In DNA, the CDR3 is TGCAGTGTTGGGGGACAGTACAATGAGCAGTTCTTC.

V and J are TRBV30 and TRBJ2-7; 8 nucleotides match TRBD1. V shed 5 bases and J 1 base; nucleotides not matched to a gene: 4. Germline V CDR1 and CDR2: GTSNPN, SVGIG (reference sequence). This CDR3 has 13 amino acids. CDR3 protein: CAWGQGGSYEQYF. The CDR3 DNA is TGTGCCTGGGGACAGGGAGGTTCCTACGAGCAGTACTTC.